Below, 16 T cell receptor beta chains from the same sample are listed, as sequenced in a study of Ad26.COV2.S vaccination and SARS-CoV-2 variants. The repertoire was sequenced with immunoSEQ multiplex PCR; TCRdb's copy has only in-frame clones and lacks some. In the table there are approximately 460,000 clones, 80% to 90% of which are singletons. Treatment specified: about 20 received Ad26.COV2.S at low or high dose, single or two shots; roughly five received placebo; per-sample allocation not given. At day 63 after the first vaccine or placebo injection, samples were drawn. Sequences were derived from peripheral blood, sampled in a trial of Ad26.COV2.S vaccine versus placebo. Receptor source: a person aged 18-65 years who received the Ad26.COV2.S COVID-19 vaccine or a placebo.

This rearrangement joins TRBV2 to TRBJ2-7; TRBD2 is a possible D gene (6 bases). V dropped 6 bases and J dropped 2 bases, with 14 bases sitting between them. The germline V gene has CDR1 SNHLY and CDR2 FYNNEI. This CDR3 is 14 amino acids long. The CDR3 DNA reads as TGTGCCAGCAGGAACCGGGACTTCCCCTACGAGCAGTACTTC. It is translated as CASRNRDFPYEQYF. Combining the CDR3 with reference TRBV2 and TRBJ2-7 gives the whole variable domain EPEVTQTPSHQVTQMGQEVILRCVPISNHLYFYWYRQILGQKVEFLVSFYNNEISEKSEIFDDQFSVERPDGSNFTLKIRSTKLEDSAMYFCASRNRDFPYEQYFGPGTRLTVT.

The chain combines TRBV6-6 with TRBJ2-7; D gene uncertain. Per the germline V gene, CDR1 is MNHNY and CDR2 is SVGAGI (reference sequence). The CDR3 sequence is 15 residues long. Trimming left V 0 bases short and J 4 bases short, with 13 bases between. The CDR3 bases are TGTGCCAGCAGTTACTCGGACCCCGTTGCATACGAGCAGTACTTC. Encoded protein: CASSYSDPVAYEQYF.

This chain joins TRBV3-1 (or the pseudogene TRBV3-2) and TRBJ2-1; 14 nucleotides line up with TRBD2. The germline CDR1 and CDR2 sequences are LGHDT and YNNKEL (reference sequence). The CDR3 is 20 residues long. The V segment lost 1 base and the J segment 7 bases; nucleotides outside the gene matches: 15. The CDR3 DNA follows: TGTGCCAGCAGCCAAGGTCCGGGACTAGCGGGAGTGGGGCACAGTAATGAGCAGTTCTTC. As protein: CASSQGPGLAGVGHSNEQFF.

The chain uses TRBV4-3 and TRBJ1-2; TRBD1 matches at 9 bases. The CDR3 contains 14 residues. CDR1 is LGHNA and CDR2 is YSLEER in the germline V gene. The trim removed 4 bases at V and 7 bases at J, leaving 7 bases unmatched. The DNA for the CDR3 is TGCGCCAGCAGCCTGAACAGGGGGCCGGGTGGCTACACCTTC. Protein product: CASSLNRGPGGYTF.

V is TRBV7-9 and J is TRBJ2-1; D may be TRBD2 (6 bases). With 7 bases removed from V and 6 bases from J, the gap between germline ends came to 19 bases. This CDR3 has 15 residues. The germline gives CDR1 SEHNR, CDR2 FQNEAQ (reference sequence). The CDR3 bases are TGTGCCAGCACCCCAGGAGGGAGTAGTCGCAATGAGCAGTTCTTC. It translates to CASTPGGSSRNEQFF.

CDR3 protein: CASSVWTGGVQETQYF. The CDR3 region has the DNA TGTGCCAGCAGCGTATGGACAGGCGGGGTGCAAGAGACCCAGTACTTC. The chain carries TRBV11-2 and TRBJ2-5; possibly TRBD1 for D (7 bases). The CDR3 spans 16 residues. Germline CDR1 and CDR2: SGHAT and FQNNGV. With 5 bases removed from V and 2 bases from J, the gap between germline ends came to 18 bases.

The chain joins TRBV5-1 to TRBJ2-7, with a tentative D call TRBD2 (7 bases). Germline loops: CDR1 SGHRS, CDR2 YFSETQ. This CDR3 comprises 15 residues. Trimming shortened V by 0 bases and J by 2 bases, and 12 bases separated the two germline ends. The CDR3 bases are TGCGCCAGCAGCTTGGTGGGGGGGCCTACCTACGAGCAGTACTTC. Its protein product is CASSLVGGPTYEQYF.

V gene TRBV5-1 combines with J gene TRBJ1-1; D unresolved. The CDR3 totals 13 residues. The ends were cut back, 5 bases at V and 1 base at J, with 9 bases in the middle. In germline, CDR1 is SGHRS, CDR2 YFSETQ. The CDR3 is CASSPTKNTEAFF. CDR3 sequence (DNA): TGCGCCAGCAGTCCCACCAAGAACACTGAAGCTTTCTTT.

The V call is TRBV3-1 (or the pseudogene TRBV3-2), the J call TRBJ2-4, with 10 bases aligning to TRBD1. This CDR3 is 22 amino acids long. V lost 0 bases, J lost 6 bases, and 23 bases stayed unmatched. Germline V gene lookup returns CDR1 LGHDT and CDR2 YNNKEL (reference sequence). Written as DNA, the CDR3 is TGTGCCAGCAGCCAAGACCGGCCACGGACAGGGGGGACGATAGGGCCCAGAAACATTCAGTACTTC. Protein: CASSQDRPRTGGTIGPRNIQYF.

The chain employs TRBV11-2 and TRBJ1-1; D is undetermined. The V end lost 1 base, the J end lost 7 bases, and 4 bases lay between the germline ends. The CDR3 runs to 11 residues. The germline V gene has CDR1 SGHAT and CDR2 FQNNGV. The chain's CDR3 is CASSLVGEAFF. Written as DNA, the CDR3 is TGTGCCAGCAGCTTAGTAGGTGAAGCTTTCTTT.

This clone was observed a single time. CDR3 in DNA: TGTGCCAGCAGTTTATCACCCCTCTCACAGGAAATGAACACTGAAGCTTTCTTT. It yields the protein CASSLSPLSQEMNTEAFF. This chain uses TRBV27 with TRBJ1-1; a weak D match, TRBD1 (5 bases). CDR3 length: 18 amino acids. The ends were cut back, 0 bases at V and 0 bases at J, with 17 bases in the middle. Germline-derived CDR1 and CDR2 are MNHEY and SMNVEV (reference sequence).

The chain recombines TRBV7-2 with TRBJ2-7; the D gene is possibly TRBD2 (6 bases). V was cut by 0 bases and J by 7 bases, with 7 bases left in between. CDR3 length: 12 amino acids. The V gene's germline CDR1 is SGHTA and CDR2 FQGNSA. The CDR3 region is CASSLAGREQYF. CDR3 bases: TGTGCCAGCAGCTTAGCAGGGAGGGAGCAGTACTTC.

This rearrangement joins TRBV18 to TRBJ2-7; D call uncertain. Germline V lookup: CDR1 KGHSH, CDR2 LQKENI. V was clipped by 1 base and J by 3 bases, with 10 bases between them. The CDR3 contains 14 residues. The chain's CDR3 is CASSPQGSYYEQYF. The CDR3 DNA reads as TGTGCCAGCTCACCACAGGGTTCCTACTACGAGCAGTACTTC.

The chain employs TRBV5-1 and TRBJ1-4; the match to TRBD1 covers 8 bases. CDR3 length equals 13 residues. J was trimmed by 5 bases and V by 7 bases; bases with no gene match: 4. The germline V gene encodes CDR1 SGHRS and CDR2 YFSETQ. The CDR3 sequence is CASGQGFNEKLFF. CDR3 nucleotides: TGCGCCAGCGGACAGGGATTCAATGAAAAACTGTTTTTT.

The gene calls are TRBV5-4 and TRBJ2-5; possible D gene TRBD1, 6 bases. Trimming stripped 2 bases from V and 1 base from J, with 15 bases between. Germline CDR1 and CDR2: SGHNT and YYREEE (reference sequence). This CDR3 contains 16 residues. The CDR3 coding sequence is TGTGCCAGCAGCTTATCATCCACAGGGCCCCAAGAGACCCAGTACTTC. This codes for CASSLSSTGPQETQYF.

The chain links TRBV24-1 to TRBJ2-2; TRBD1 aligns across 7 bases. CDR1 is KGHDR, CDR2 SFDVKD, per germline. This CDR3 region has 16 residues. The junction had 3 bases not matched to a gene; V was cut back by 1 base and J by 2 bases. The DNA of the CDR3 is TGTGCCACCAGTGATTTACAGGGGCTAAACACCGGGGAGCTGTTTTTT. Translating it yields CATSDLQGLNTGELFF.